This T cell receptor (beta chain) was documented in a study of beta chain features in type 1 diabetes (dated by TCRdb to 2016 to 2018). For the study in its entirety: Mean age, gender distribution, total cell number and subset yield did not differ between patients and healthy donors. The study compared TCRB repertoires of sorted circulating CD4+ T cell subsets between recently diagnosed type 1 diabetes patients and matched healthy donors. Regulatory and stem cell-like memory subsets were obtained from only 8 patients and roughly 8 healthy donors, while naive and central memory subsets were obtained from all 30 or so donors. A total of 85 million to 140 million sorted cells were examined across all samples, and a strong correlation was observed between cell number per subset and RNA yield.

The High Capacity cDNA Reverse Transcription Kit was used to reverse transcribe all of the isolated RNA, meaning that expressed TCRB transcripts were what got sequenced. Stem cell-like memory T cell samples underwent survey-depth immunoSEQ sequencing, averaging roughly 1 million total reads per sample. Sorted cells were lysed in RLT buffer, and RNA was extracted using DNase-treated RNeasy Micro or Mini kits according to cell number. To prevent cross-contamination, each cell subset was processed individually, whereas patient and healthy donor samples were processed jointly. The immunoSEQ multiplex PCR was used to amplify TCRB sequences from cDNA, yielding 87-bp fragments that span the CDR3 region. The amplicons were sequenced using the Illumina HiSeq platform. Per the authors' processing: PCR bias was corrected computationally using synthetic template baselines, and reads within Hamming distance 2 were collapsed, with unmergeable singletons discarded. Reads were aligned against IMGT so that V, D and J genes, CDR3 length and insertions or deletions at six rearrangement sites could be assigned. Within each subset, clonotype counts were normalized to the number of sorted cells before true diversity and Gini coefficients were calculated with the tcR R package. The overlap coefficient, calculated on TCRB nucleotide sequences, was used to measure repertoire sharing. Drawn from immuneACCESS, this table holds only the in-frame rearrangements with V and J called that TCRdb kept. Clones are partly lost; checked studies trace under half to an unresolved V gene and leave the rest unexplained. The D gene and trimming were derived from the DNA, and the V and J assignments and clone size from that table. The sample table records about 110,000 clones; 30% to 50% of these occur just once. The ten largest account for over 0.065% of the sample.

Here is what the overall study found, with its caveats: Type 1 diabetes patients showed a moderate but significant shortening of TCRB CDR3 length in all four CD4+ subsets. Sequencing cDNA rather than genomic DNA could over-represent highly expressing activated cells, although activation and CD3 levels did not differ between groups. PCR might favor shorter templates, but patient and control samples were amplified and corrected together, so any skew would affect both groups equally. The naive, central memory and regulatory TCRB repertoires appeared to resemble one another more closely among patients than among healthy donors. Only small numbers of individuals were included in the HLA sub-analyses, which left unresolved whether HLA type had any influence on TCRB rearrangement. Patients with type 1 diabetes made fewer insertions and deleted more nucleotides at VDJ recombination sites, implying thymic rearrangement abnormalities.

From each donor, a single peripheral blood sample of about 100 mL on average was drawn into heparinised tubes. A BD FACSAria II and a panel including CD45RO, CCR7, CD25, CD127, CD95 and CD27 were used to sort naive, central memory, regulatory and stem cell-like memory CD4+ T cells. Purity was above 95% for every sorted population. PBMCs were separated immediately by Lymphoprep density gradient centrifugation and were stained directly, without being cultured. So that batch effects would be minimized, each experiment stained and sorted samples in pairs, pairing one healthy donor with one patient. V is shortened by 10 bases, J by 2 bases, and the region joining them spans 8 bases. The CDR3 starts with the cysteine, ends with the phenylalanine, and has 11 residues. The retained sequence is limited to the CDR3, 33 bases, with the frame set at the first base. The germline V gene provides CDR1 MDHEN and CDR2 SYDVKM.

Worth noting for this clone: No cognate antigen has been identified for it. Nothing much larger sits one base from this clone, and base qualities are not available.

Recombination joined TRBV28 with TRBJ1-2, with a tentative D gene TRBD1 over 6 matching bases. The source of this sequence is a woman aged 18 to 35 in good health. Source material: stem cell memory CD4+ T cells from blood. Explained via the paper, the cell subset or site label denotes: stem cell-like memory CD4+ T cells. The CDR3 protein sequence reads: CAIGQNYGYTF. The DNA is as follows: TGTGCCATTGGACAGAACTATGGCTACACCTTC.